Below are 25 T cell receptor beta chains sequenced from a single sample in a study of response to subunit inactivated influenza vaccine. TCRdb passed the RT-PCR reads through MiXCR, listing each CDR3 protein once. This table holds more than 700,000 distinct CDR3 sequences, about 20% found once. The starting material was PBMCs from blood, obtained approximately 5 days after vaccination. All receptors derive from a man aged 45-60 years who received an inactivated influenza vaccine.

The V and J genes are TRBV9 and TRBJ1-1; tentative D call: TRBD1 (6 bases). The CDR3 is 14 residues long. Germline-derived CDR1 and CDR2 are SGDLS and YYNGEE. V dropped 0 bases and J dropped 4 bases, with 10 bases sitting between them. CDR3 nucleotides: TGTGCCAGCAGCGTAGGTGGGGGCGTCACTGAAGCTTTCTTT. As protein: CASSVGGGVTEAFF.

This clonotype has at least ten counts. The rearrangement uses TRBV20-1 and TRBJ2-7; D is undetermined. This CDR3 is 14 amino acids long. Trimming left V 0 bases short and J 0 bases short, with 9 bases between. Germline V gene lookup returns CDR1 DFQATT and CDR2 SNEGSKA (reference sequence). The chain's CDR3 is CSAREGWDSYEQYF. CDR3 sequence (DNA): TGCAGTGCTAGAGAAGGTTGGGACTCCTACGAGCAGTACTTC.

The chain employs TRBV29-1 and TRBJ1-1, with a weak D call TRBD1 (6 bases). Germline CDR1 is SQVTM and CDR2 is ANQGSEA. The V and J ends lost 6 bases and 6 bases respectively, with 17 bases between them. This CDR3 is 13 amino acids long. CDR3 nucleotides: TGCAGCGTAGGCGACCGCAGGGGCGCTGAAGCTTTCTTT. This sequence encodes CSVGDRRGAEAFF.

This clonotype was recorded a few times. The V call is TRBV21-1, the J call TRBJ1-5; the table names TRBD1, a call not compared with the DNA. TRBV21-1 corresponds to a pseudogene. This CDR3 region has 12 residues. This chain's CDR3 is CASSKGPAPGHF. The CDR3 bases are TGTGCCAGCAGCAAGGGCCCGGCGCCAGGGCATTTT.

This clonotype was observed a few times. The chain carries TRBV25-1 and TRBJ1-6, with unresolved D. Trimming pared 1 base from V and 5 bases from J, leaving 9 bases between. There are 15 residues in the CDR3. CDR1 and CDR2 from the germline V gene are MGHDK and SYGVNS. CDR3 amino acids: CASSELATDNSPLHF. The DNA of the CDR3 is TGTGCCAGCAGTGAATTGGCGACGGATAATTCACCCCTCCACTTT.

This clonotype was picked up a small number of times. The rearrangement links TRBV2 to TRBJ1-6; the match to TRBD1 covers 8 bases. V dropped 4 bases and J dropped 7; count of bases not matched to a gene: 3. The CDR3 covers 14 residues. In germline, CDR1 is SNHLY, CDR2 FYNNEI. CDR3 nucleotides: TGTGCCAGCAGTGGGGACAGGAGAAATTCACCCCTCCACTTT. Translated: CASSGDRRNSPLHF.

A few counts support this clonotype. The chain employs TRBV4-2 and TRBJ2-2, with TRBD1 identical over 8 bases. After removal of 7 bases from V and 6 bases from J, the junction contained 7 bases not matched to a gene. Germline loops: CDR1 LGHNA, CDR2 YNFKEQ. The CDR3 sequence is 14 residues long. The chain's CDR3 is CASTRQGRAGELFF. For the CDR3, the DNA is TGTGCCAGCACGCGACAGGGGCGGGCCGGGGAGCTGTTTTTT.

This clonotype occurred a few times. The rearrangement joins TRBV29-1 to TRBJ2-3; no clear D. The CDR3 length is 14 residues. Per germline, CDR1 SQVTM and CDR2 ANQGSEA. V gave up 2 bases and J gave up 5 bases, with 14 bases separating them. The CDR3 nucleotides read TGCAGCGTTGAAAAGGGTCAGCCCGGAGATACGCAGTATTTT. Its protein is CSVEKGQPGDTQYF.

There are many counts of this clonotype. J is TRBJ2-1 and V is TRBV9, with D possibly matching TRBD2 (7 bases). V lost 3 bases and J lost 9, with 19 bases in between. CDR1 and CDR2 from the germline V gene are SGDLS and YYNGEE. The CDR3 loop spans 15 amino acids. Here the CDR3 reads CASSATGTKGGEQFF. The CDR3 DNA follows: TGTGCCAGCAGCGCGACCGGGACTAAGGGGGGTGAGCAGTTCTTC.

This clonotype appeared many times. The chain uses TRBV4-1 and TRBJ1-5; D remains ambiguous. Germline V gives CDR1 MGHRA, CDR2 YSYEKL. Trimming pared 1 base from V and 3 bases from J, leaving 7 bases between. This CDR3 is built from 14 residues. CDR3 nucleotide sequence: TGCGCCAGCAGCCAAGTTGGCCTCAATCAGCCCCAGCATTTT. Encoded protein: CASSQVGLNQPQHF.

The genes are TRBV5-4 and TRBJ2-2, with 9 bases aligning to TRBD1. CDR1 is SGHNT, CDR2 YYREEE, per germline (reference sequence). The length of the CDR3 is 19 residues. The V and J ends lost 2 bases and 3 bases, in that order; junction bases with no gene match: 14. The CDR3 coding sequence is TGTGCCAGCAGCTTTTCCGGGACAGGGAGGAGGAGTGACACCGGGGAGCTGTTTTTT. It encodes CASSFSGTGRRSDTGELFF.

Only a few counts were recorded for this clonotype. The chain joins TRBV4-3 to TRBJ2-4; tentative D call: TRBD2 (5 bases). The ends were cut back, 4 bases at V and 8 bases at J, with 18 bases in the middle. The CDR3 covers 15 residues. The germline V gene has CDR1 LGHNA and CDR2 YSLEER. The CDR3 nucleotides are TGCGCCAGCAGCCGCGACTGGACTGACATTGACATTCAGTACTTC. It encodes CASSRDWTDIDIQYF.

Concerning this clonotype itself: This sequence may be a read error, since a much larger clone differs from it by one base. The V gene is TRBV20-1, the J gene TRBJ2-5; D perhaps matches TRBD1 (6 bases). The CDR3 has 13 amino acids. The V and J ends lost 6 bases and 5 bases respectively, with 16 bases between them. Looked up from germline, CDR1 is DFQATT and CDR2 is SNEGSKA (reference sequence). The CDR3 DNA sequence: TGCAGTGCAAAGGACAGCAGGCCGGAGACCCAGTACTTC. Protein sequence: CSAKDSRPETQYF.

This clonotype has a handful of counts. CDR3 amino acids: CASSVGQGAADTQYF. CDR3 DNA sequence: TGTGCCAGCAGCGTAGGACAGGGGGCGGCAGATACGCAGTATTTT. The gene calls are TRBV9 and TRBJ2-3; 10 nucleotides line up with TRBD1. Per germline, CDR1 SGDLS and CDR2 YYNGEE. With V trimmed by 0 bases and J by 4 bases, 2 bases remained unmatched. This CDR3 contains 15 residues.

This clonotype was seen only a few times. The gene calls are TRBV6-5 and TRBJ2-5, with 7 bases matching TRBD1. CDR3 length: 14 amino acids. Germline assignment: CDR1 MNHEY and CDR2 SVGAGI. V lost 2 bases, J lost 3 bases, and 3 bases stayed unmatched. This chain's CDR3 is CASSYDRVKETQYF. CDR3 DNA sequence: TGTGCCAGCAGTTACGACAGGGTAAAAGAGACCCAGTACTTC.

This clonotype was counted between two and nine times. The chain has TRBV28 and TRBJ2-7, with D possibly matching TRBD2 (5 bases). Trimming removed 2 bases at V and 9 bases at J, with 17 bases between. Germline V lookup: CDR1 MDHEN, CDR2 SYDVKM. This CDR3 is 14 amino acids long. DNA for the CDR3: TGTGCCAGCAGTTTAAAACAGATGAGGGAACGGCAGTACTTC. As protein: CASSLKQMRERQYF.

The CDR3 sequence is CASSLPEGYTF. CDR3 bases: TGTGCCAGCAGCCTCCCGGAAGGCTACACCTTC. The chain combines TRBV11-2 with TRBJ1-2; D gene unclear. V lost 5 bases, J lost 8 bases, and 9 bases lay in between. The CDR3 covers 11 residues. Germline CDR1 SGHAT, CDR2 FQNNGV. The full variable domain, its missing parts supplied by reference TRBV11-2 and TRBJ1-2, is EAGVAQSPRYKIIEKRQSVAFWCNPISGHATLYWYQQILGQGPKLLIQFQNNGVVDDSQLPKDRFSAERLKGVDSTLKIQPAKLEDSAVYLCASSLPEGYTFGSGTRLTVV.

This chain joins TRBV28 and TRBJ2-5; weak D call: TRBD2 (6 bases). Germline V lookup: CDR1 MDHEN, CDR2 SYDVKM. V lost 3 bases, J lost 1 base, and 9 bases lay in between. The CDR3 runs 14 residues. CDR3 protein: CASSFGGSQETQYF. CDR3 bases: TGTGCCAGCAGTTTTGGAGGGAGCCAAGAGACCCAGTACTTC.

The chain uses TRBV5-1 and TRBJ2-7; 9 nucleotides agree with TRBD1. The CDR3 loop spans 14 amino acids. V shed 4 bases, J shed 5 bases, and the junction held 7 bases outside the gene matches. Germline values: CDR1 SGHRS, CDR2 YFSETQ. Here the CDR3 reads CASSPGTGNHEQYF. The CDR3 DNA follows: TGCGCCAGCAGCCCCGGGACAGGGAACCACGAGCAGTACTTC. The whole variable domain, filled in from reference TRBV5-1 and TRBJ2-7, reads KAGVTQTPRYLIKTRGQQVTLSCSPISGHRSVSWYQQTPGQGLQFLFEYFSETQRNKGNFPGRFSGRQFSNSRSEMNVSTLELGDSALYLCASSPGTGNHEQYFGPGTRLTVT.

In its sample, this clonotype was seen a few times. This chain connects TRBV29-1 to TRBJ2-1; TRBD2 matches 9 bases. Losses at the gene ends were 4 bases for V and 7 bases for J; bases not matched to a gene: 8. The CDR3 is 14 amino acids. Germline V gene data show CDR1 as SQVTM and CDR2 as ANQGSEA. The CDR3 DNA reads TGCAGCGTTGTTATGACTAGCGGCAGAAATGAGCAGTTCTTC. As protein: CSVVMTSGRNEQFF.

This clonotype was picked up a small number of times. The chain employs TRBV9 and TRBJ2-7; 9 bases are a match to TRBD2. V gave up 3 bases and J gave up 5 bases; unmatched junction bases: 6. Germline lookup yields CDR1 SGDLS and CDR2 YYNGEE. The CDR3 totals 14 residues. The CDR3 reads CASSAGLAANEQYF. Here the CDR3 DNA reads TGTGCCAGCAGCGCGGGACTAGCTGCCAACGAGCAGTACTTC.

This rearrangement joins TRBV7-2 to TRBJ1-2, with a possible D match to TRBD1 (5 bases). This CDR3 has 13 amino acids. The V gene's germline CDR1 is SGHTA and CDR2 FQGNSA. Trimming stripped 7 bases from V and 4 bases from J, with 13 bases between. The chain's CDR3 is CASNRRDPYGYTF. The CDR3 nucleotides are TGTGCCAGCAATCGCCGGGACCCCTATGGCTACACCTTC.

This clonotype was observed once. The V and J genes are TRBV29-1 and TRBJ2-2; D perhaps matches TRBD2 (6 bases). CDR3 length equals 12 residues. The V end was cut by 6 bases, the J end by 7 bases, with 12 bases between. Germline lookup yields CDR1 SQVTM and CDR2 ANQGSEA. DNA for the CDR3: TGCAGCGTCCTCTCAGCGGGCGGGGAGCTGTTTTTT. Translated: CSVLSAGGELFF.

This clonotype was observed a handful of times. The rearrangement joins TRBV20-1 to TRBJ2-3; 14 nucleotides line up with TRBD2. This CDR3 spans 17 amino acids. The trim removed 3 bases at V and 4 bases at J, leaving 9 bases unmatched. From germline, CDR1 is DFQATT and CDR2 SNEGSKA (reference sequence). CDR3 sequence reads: CSASPATSGRVADTQYF. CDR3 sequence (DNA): TGCAGTGCTAGTCCCGCGACTAGCGGGAGGGTAGCAGATACGCAGTATTTT.

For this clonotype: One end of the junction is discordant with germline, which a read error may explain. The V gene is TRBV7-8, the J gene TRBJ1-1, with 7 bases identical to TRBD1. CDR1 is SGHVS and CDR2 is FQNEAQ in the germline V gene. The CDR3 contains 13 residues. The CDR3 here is CASRETGNAEAFF. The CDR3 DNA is TGTGCCAGCAGAGAGACAGGGAACGCTGAAGCTTTCTTT. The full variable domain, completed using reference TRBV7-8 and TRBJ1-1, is GAGVSQSPRYKVAKRGQDVALRCDPISGHVSLFWYQQALGQGPEFLTYFQNEAQLDKSGLPSDRFFAERPEGSVSTLKIQRTQQEDSAVYLCASRETGNAEAFFGQGTRLTVV.